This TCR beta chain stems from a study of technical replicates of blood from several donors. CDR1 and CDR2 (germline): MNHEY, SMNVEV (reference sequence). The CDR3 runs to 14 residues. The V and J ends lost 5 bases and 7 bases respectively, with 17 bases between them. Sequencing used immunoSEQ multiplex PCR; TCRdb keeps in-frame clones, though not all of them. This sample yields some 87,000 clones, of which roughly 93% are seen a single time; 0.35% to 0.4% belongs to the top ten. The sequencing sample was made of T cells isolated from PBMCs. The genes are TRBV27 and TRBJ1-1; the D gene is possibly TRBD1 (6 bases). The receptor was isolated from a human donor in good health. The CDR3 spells CASSPLGGGIEAFF. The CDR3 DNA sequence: TGTGCCAGCAGTCCCCTGGGAGGGGGGATTGAAGCTTTCTTT.